These 21 T cell receptor beta chains share one sample of origin, sequenced in a study of T cell changes during pregnancy in multiple sclerosis. Profiled with immunoSEQ multiplex PCR; TCRdb holds only in-frame clones, not every one. The sample contains 25,000 to 30,000 clones, about nine tenths of which appear only once. The sequences come from CD8+ T cells from peripheral blood mononuclear cells, collected after pregnancy. The receptor source for this set is a female donor with multiple sclerosis, enrolled in a pregnancy study.

This clone was seen once. This chain joins TRBV25-1 and TRBJ1-2; possible D gene TRBD1, 5 bases. Germline V gives CDR1 MGHDK, CDR2 SYGVNS. The V gene lost 8 bases and the J gene lost 8 bases, with 12 bases spanning the gap. The CDR3 totals 11 residues. The CDR3 DNA reads as TGTGCCAGCGTCGGGGGTGTGGGCTACACCTTC. Its protein is CASVGGVGYTF.

The DNA for the CDR3 is TGCAGCGTTCGCGGGAACACCGGGGAGCTGTTTTTT. Protein sequence: CSVRGNTGELFF. The V call is TRBV29-1, the J call TRBJ2-2; D not resolved. This CDR3 is 12 amino acids long. The V and J ends lost 5 bases and 1 base respectively, with 5 bases between them. The germline V gene has CDR1 SQVTM and CDR2 ANQGSEA.

This clone was detected a few times. The chain uses TRBV5-5 and TRBJ2-2, with D hard to call. Germline V gene sequence: CDR1 SGHKS, CDR2 YYEKEE (reference sequence). Trimming left V 1 base short and J 6 bases short, with 4 bases between. The CDR3 is made up of 12 amino acids. The CDR3: CASSLSAGELFF. Written as DNA, the CDR3 is TGTGCCAGCAGCTTGTCAGCCGGGGAGCTGTTTTTT.

The CDR3: CASSEAGYNEQFF. CDR3 DNA: TGTGCCAGCAGTGAAGCGGGCTATAATGAGCAGTTCTTC. This chain connects TRBV6-1 to TRBJ2-1, with D uncertain. With 0 bases removed from V and 7 bases from J, the gap between germline ends came to 7 bases. This CDR3 has 13 residues. CDR1 is MNHNS and CDR2 is SASEGT in the germline V gene.

The chain is built from TRBV7-9 and TRBJ1-5; weak D call: TRBD1 (6 bases). The CDR3 length is 15 residues. The V end was cut by 0 bases, the J end by 5 bases, with 11 bases between. The germline V gene has CDR1 SEHNR and CDR2 FQNEAQ (reference sequence). The CDR3 DNA reads as TGTGCCAGCAGCTTAGCAGACACAGGGCATCAGCCCCAGCATTTT. Its translation: CASSLADTGHQPQHF.

The J gene is TRBJ2-1, the V gene TRBV7-2; a weak D match, TRBD2 (5 bases). This CDR3 comprises 16 residues. Germline loops: CDR1 SGHTA, CDR2 FQGNSA. Trimming stripped 6 bases from V and 0 bases from J, with 15 bases between. The CDR3: CASSFRSGSSYNEQFF. CDR3 DNA: TGTGCCAGCAGTTTTCGGAGCGGTAGCTCCTACAATGAGCAGTTCTTC.

The chain couples TRBV19 to TRBJ2-7, with D perhaps TRBD1 (5 bases). The V end was cut by 6 bases, the J end by 5 bases, with 14 bases between. In germline, CDR1 is LNHDA, CDR2 SQIVND (reference sequence). CDR3 length equals 13 residues. The CDR3, as DNA: TGTGCCAGTAGCCCGATAGGGGCCGACGAGCAGTACTTC. This encodes CASSPIGADEQYF.

The chain links TRBV7-3 to TRBJ2-7, with D possibly matching TRBD2 (5 bases). The CDR3 loop spans 12 amino acids. The germline V gene encodes CDR1 SGHTA and CDR2 FQGTGA. Trimming took off 5 bases at V and 7 bases at J, with 12 bases between the two ends. The CDR3 reads CASSPGLGEQYF. CDR3 DNA sequence: TGTGCCAGCAGCCCAGGACTTGGAGAGCAGTACTTC.

This chain connects TRBV23-1 to TRBJ1-3, with D possibly TRBD1 on 5 matching bases. TRBV23-1 is reported as an ORF; its role is uncertain. This CDR3 spans 18 amino acids. The ends were cut back, 6 bases at V and 0 bases at J, with 21 bases in the middle. The CDR3 is CASRELDREFYSGNTIYF. The CDR3 DNA is TGCGCCAGCAGGGAATTAGACAGAGAGTTCTACTCTGGAAACACCATATATTTT.

V gene TRBV6-5 combines with J gene TRBJ2-7; D is perhaps TRBD1 (6 bases). CDR3 length equals 14 residues. Trimming took off 5 bases at V and 2 bases at J, with 13 bases between the two ends. Germline assignment: CDR1 MNHEY and CDR2 SVGAGI. CDR3 sequence reads: CASSERQEAYEQYF. CDR3 nucleotides: TGTGCCAGCAGTGAAAGACAGGAGGCCTACGAGCAGTACTTC.

The rearrangement joins TRBV4-3 to TRBJ1-1, with D unclear. Trimming left V 4 bases short and J 0 bases short, with 6 bases between. Per germline, CDR1 LGHNA and CDR2 YSLEER. The CDR3 sequence is 13 residues long. CDR3 in amino acids: CASSLTVNTEAFF. For the CDR3, the DNA is TGCGCCAGCAGCCTTACAGTGAACACTGAAGCTTTCTTT.

The rearrangement joins TRBV5-1 to TRBJ2-7; D not resolved. The CDR3 length is 13 residues. Germline V gene lookup returns CDR1 SGHRS and CDR2 YFSETQ. Trimming stripped 1 base from V and 2 bases from J, with 7 bases between. The CDR3, as DNA: TGCGCCAGCAGCTTGACAGTGCCCTACGAGCAGTACTTC. Its translation is CASSLTVPYEQYF.

The gene calls are TRBV6-5 and TRBJ1-4, with D unclear. Trimming stripped 5 bases from V and 6 bases from J, with 10 bases between. The CDR3 extends over 13 amino acids. Germline V lookup: CDR1 MNHEY, CDR2 SVGAGI. The CDR3 sequence: CASSAGFYEKLFF. In DNA form, the CDR3 reads TGTGCCAGCAGTGCGGGATTTTATGAAAAACTGTTTTTT.

The chain carries TRBV7-9 and TRBJ2-1; TRBD2 aligns across 10 bases. The CDR3 contains 14 residues. Germline CDR1 is SEHNR and CDR2 is FQNEAQ (reference sequence). Trimming at V came to 10 bases and at J to 4 bases, leaving 7 bases not matched to a gene. CDR3 protein: CAIPGTSAYNEQFF. The DNA for the CDR3 is TGTGCCATTCCGGGGACTAGCGCATACAATGAGCAGTTCTTC.

This chain uses TRBV6-9 with TRBJ2-4; tentative D call: TRBD1 (5 bases). V gave up 8 bases and J gave up 4 bases, with 9 bases separating them. This CDR3 contains 12 residues. Germline loops: CDR1 MNHGY, CDR2 SVAAGI. The CDR3 DNA follows: TGTGCCAGCTTGCGACAGAAAAACATTCAGTACTTC. Translation: CASLRQKNIQYF.

The chain uses TRBV11-2 and TRBJ1-2, with D possibly matching TRBD1 (5 bases). This CDR3 is 15 amino acids long. CDR1 is SGHAT and CDR2 is FQNNGV in the germline V gene. Trimming removed 0 bases at V and 0 bases at J, with 8 bases between. The chain's CDR3 is CASSLESGTNYGYTF. The CDR3, as DNA: TGTGCCAGCAGCTTAGAGTCAGGGACTAACTATGGCTACACCTTC. Using reference TRBV11-2 and TRBJ1-2 for the parts outside the CDR3, the full variable domain is EAGVAQSPRYKIIEKRQSVAFWCNPISGHATLYWYQQILGQGPKLLIQFQNNGVVDDSQLPKDRFSAERLKGVDSTLKIQPAKLEDSAVYLCASSLESGTNYGYTFGSGTRLTVV.

This rearrangement joins TRBV4-3 to TRBJ1-2; the D is unclear. This CDR3 region has 15 residues. The germline V and J ends were trimmed by 4 bases and 1 base, with 13 bases remaining between them. The germline CDR1 and CDR2 sequences are LGHNA and YSLEER. The CDR3: CASSPVLSVNYGYTF. Here the CDR3 DNA reads TGCGCCAGCAGCCCCGTGCTGTCGGTTAACTATGGCTACACCTTC.

This chain connects TRBV28 to TRBJ2-2; TRBD2 aligns across 10 bases. CDR1 MDHEN and CDR2 SYDVKM come from the germline V gene. CDR3 size: 15 residues. V shed 3 bases, J shed 6 bases, and the junction held 4 bases outside the gene matches. The chain's CDR3 is CASSFLAGVPGELFF. The CDR3 bases are TGTGCCAGCAGTTTCCTAGCGGGAGTCCCCGGGGAGCTGTTTTTT. The full variable domain, with the rest looked up from reference TRBV28 and TRBJ2-2, is DVKVTQSSRYLVKRTGEKVFLECVQDMDHENMFWYRQDPGLGLRLIYFSYDVKMKEKGDIPEGYSVSREKKERFSLILESASTNQTSMYLCASSFLAGVPGELFFGEGSRLTVL.

The chain carries TRBV30 and TRBJ2-7; 7 positions agree with TRBD2. Germline loops: CDR1 GTSNPN, CDR2 SVGIG (reference sequence). The CDR3 runs 14 residues. V was clipped by 0 bases and J by 6 bases; unmatched bases: 8. Written as DNA, the CDR3 is TGTGCCTGGAGTGTGTTGGCGGGAGCGATCGAGCAGTACTTC. Its translation: CAWSVLAGAIEQYF.

The rearrangement links TRBV28 to TRBJ2-3; TRBD2 matches 7 bases. Unmatched junction bases numbered 6, after V lost 6 bases and J lost 0 bases. CDR3 length equals 15 residues. Germline CDR1 is MDHEN and CDR2 is SYDVKM. DNA of the CDR3: TGTGCCAGCAGGAGACTAGCAGAGAGCACAGATACGCAGTATTTT. This gives the protein CASRRLAESTDTQYF. The full variable domain, rest sourced from reference TRBV28 and TRBJ2-3, is DVKVTQSSRYLVKRTGEKVFLECVQDMDHENMFWYRQDPGLGLRLIYFSYDVKMKEKGDIPEGYSVSREKKERFSLILESASTNQTSMYLCASRRLAESTDTQYFGPGTRLTVL.

The chain is built from TRBV5-6 and TRBJ2-3, with TRBD2 matching 9 bases. Germline V gene lookup returns CDR1 SGHDT and CDR2 YYEEEE. CDR3 length: 14 amino acids. With V trimmed by 1 base and J by 8 bases, 5 bases remained unmatched. This chain's CDR3 is CASSLSSGMGTQYF. As DNA, the CDR3 is TGTGCCAGCAGCTTGTCTAGCGGGATGGGTACGCAGTATTTT.